This passage covers 2 T cell receptor beta chains from one sample sequenced in a study of cytomegalovirus exposure and HLA in healthy donors. A multiplex PCR was run with 60 Vbeta primers and 13 Jbeta primers. The repertoire was sequenced with immunoSEQ multiplex PCR; TCRdb's copy has only in-frame clones and lacks some. The sample table sets out around 130,000 clones. The sequencing sample was made of PBMCs. The receptors were gathered from a woman aged 40 to 50 in good health and CMV-seronegative.

The rearrangement joins TRBV19 to TRBJ2-3; D is possibly TRBD1 (5 bases). This CDR3 comprises 14 residues. V gave up 6 bases and J gave up 2 bases, with 12 bases separating them. The germline V gene encodes CDR1 LNHDA and CDR2 SQIVND (reference sequence). This chain's CDR3 is CASRAGRATDTQYF. CDR3 nucleotide sequence: TGTGCCAGTAGGGCCGGCAGGGCCACAGATACGCAGTATTTT.

The chain combines TRBV6-1 with TRBJ1-2, with D unclear. CDR1 is MNHNS and CDR2 is SASEGT in the germline V gene. The CDR3 is 15 amino acids. Trimming shortened V by 2 bases and J by 3 bases, and 13 bases separated the two germline ends. This CDR3 reads CASSEFGDPDYGYTF. The CDR3 region has the DNA TGTGCCAGCAGTGAATTCGGGGATCCGGACTATGGCTACACCTTC.